This is a list of T cell receptor beta chains from one sample in a study of cytomegalovirus exposure and HLA in healthy donors. The data were produced by immunoSEQ multiplex PCR, yet TCRdb's version contains in-frame clones alone and is incomplete. The table records about 200,000 clones, 76% of them present only once. Sequencing used PBMCs. Every receptor here comes from a man younger than 30 in good health and CMV-seronegative. CDR3s include the opening cysteine and the closing phenylalanine or tryptophan. The D gene is left open where the match is weak. Size tells how often a clone was seen (once, few, many) or the class of an expanded clone, and some rows leave it out.

>TRBD2|TRBJ2-1|once|TRBV30
TGTGCCCGGAGTAAAACTAGCGGGAGGAGGGAGCAGTTCTTC
CARSKTSGRREQFF
>-|TRBJ1-1|-|TRBV27
TGTGCCAGCAGTTTAGGTATAGGGGACACTGAAGCTTTCTTT
CASSLGIGDTEAFF
>-|TRBJ2-7|-|TRBV27
TGTGCCAGCAGTCCCCAGGGGCCTCCCTACGAGCAGTACTTC
CASSPQGPPYEQYF
>TRBD2|TRBJ2-1|-|TRBV11-2
TGTGCCAGCAGCTTAGGCGGGAGGGCCGGCAATGAGCAGTTCTTC
CASSLGGRAGNEQFF
>-|TRBJ1-1|few|TRBV2
TGTGCCAGCAAGGAGGGTACGAGCGCTGAAGCTTTCTTT
CASKEGTSAEAFF
>TRBD1|TRBJ1-5|-|TRBV5-6
TGTGCCAGCAGCTTGTGGGACAGGGGTTATAGCAATCAGCCCCAGCATTTT
CASSLWDRGYSNQPQHF
>-|TRBJ2-1|-|TRBV9
TGTGCCAGCAGCCCGTACGGGTTCTCCTACAATGAGCAGTTCTTC
CASSPYGFSYNEQFF
>-|TRBJ1-6|once|TRBV5-5
TGTGCCAGCAGCTTGTCGGCAGGGTTAGGGTCACCCCTCCACTTT
CASSLSAGLGSPLHF
>-|TRBJ2-2|-|TRBV5-6
TGTGCCAGCAGCCGTGATGTGGGACAGAACACCGGGGAGCTGTTTTTT
CASSRDVGQNTGELFF
>-|TRBJ1-2|-|TRBV27
TGTGCCAGCAGTTTAAGGTTCCTTCGGGGGGGCGACTATGGCTACACCTTC
CASSLRFLRGGDYGYTF
>-|TRBJ2-2|-|TRBV11-2
TGTGCCAGCAGCATCCGGAGGGTGGGCACCGGGGAGCTGTTTTTT
CASSIRRVGTGELFF
>TRBD2|TRBJ2-3|-|TRBV7-9
TGTGCCAGCACCCCTAGCGGGAGTATTGAAGATACGCAGTATTTT
CASTPSGSIEDTQYF
>-|TRBJ1-3|few|TRBV7-9
TGTGCCAGCAGCCTCCGAGGCCCGCCCAAGGACACCATATATTTT
CASSLRGPPKDTIYF
>-|TRBJ1-1|-|TRBV6-6
TGTGCCAGTACCCCATTGCGACAGGAAGACACTGAAGCTTTCTTT
CASTPLRQEDTEAFF
>-|TRBJ2-4|-|TRBV6-5
TGTGCCAGCACCCCCGGGGGACAGACAACAATTCAGTACTTC
CASTPGGQTTIQYF
>-|TRBJ1-2|-|TRBV19
TGTGCCAGTAGTATTTGGCCCAACCAGGGAAGTGGCTACACCTTC
CASSIWPNQGSGYTF
>-|TRBJ1-1|-|TRBV4-1
TGCGCCAGCAGCCAAGCTTCGGGTGTCACTGCGGTGAAGACAGAGAACACTGAAGCTTTCTTT
CASSQASGVTAVKTENTEAFF
>TRBD1|TRBJ2-1|-|TRBV30
TGTGCCTGGAACCAGGACAGGGGGCTAGATGAGCAGTTCTTC
CAWNQDRGLDEQFF
>TRBD2|TRBJ2-3|-|TRBV30
TGTGCCTGGAGTGGGCCCAGGCGGGAGGGTACAGATACGCAGTATTTT
CAWSGPRREGTDTQYF
>-|TRBJ1-2|-|TRBV7-2
TGTGCCAGCAGCCCGGGGGAGTATGGCTACACCTTC
CASSPGEYGYTF
>-|TRBJ1-1|few|TRBV4-1
TGCGCCAGCAGCCCGCATCCAGTGAACACTGAAGCTTTCTTT
CASSPHPVNTEAFF
>-|TRBJ2-7|-|TRBV5-1
TGCGCCAGCAGCTTGGCCGGGGAGGCCCCCTACGAGCAGTACTTC
CASSLAGEAPYEQYF
>-|TRBJ1-2|once|TRBV5-4
TGTGCCAGCAGCTTGGACAGTCTGAGCGGCTACACCTTC
CASSLDSLSGYTF
>-|TRBJ1-3|-|TRBV19
TGTGCCAGTAGTCCCCGCGCGGTTGGAAACACCATATATTTT
CASSPRAVGNTIYF
>-|TRBJ2-1|-|TRBV6-6
TGTGCCAGCAGTTCACCAACAACTAGCTCCAATGAGCAGTTCTTC
CASSSPTTSSNEQFF
>-|TRBJ1-1|once|TRBV27
TGTGCCAGCAGTTTGATACAGACGAACACTGAAGCTTTCTTT
CASSLIQTNTEAFF
>TRBD2|TRBJ2-6|-|TRBV19
TGTGCCAGTAGTGTCCGACTAGCGGGAGAGGTTGGGGCCAACGTCCTGACTTTC
CASSVRLAGEVGANVLTF
>-|TRBJ1-4|-|TRBV6-5
TGTGCCAGCAGTTACTCGGCAGGGGCGAACGAAAAACTGTTTTTT
CASSYSAGANEKLFF
>TRBD2|TRBJ2-7|-|TRBV7-9
TGTGCCAGCACCTCGGGACTAGCGCGGTGGTACGAGCAGTACTTC
CASTSGLARWYEQYF
>TRBD2|TRBJ2-7|-|TRBV2
TGTGCCAGCAGTGAAGCGCTTCAGGCTAGCGGGTTTTACGAGCAGTACTTC
CASSEALQASGFYEQYF
>-|TRBJ2-1|-|TRBV5-1
TGCGCCAGCAGCTTGGCGGCGGGACCGGCGGGGAATGAGCAGTTCTTC
CASSLAAGPAGNEQFF
>-|TRBJ2-3|-|TRBV11-2
TGTGCCAGCAGCTTGGCAAATACGCAGTATTTT
CASSLANTQYF
>-|TRBJ1-5|once|TRBV28
TGTGCCAGCAGTTTAATTCAGGACAATCAGCCCCAGCATTTT
CASSLIQDNQPQHF
>TRBD2|TRBJ2-5|-|TRBV11-3
TGTGCCAGCAGCTTGGGTCAGCGGGAGTTTGATGAGACCCAGTACTTC
CASSLGQREFDETQYF
>-|TRBJ2-7|-|TRBV21-1
TGTGCCAGCAGACAGACGGATGCCTACGAGCAGTACTTC
CASRQTDAYEQYF
>TRBD1|TRBJ2-7|-|TRBV2
TGTGCCAGCAGACACAGGGGCCTTAGCTCCTACGAGCAGTACTTC
CASRHRGLSSYEQYF
>TRBD1|TRBJ2-7|-|TRBV28
TGTGCCAGCAGTCCGCGACAGGGGCTCTACGAGCAGTACTTC
CASSPRQGLYEQYF
>-|TRBJ2-3|-|TRBV15
TGTGCCACCAGCCAAGGGCAGGGGTCTAGCACAGATACGCAGTATTTT
CATSQGQGSSTDTQYF
>TRBD1|TRBJ1-2|-|TRBV7-9
TGTTCCAGCAGCCCAGGGGGAGGAGGCTATGGCTACACCTTC
CSSSPGGGGYGYTF
>-|TRBJ1-2|-|TRBV14
TGTGCCAGCAGCCAAGATCTTCACAGGGTCGGCTACACCTTC
CASSQDLHRVGYTF
>-|TRBJ2-1|few|TRBV10-3
TGTGCCATCAGTGGGGGCAGCCCCTACAATGAGCAGTTCTTC
CAISGGSPYNEQFF
>-|TRBJ2-1|-|TRBV20-1
TGCAGTGCATCCCGCTACCCCGAGCAGTTCTTC
CSASRYPEQFF
>TRBD1|TRBJ2-7|-|TRBV6-1
TGTGCCAGCAGTGGACAGGGGAGCTCCTACGAGCAGTACTTC
CASSGQGSSYEQYF
>TRBD1|TRBJ2-6|-|TRBV9
TGTGCCAGCAGCGTCACAGGGGAGCTAGGTGGGGCCAACGTCCTGACTTTC
CASSVTGELGGANVLTF
>TRBD1|TRBJ2-3|-|TRBV6-1
TGTGCCAGCAGTCGTGGGGACAGAAACACAGATACGCAGTATTTT
CASSRGDRNTDTQYF
>TRBD2|TRBJ2-1|-|TRBV19
TGTGCCAGTAGTCAAAGCGGGAGAAGCAATGAGCAGTTCTTC
CASSQSGRSNEQFF
>TRBD1|TRBJ1-2|-|TRBV28
TGTGCCAGCAGTTTATCCACTCACAGGGGGGGACCGGGCTACACCTTC
CASSLSTHRGGPGYTF
>-|TRBJ2-6|-|TRBV6-1
TGTGCCGGGGGCGGGGCCAACGTCCTGACTTTC
CAGGGANVLTF
>TRBD1|TRBJ2-1|-|TRBV11-2
TGTGCCAGCAGCTCCATCGAGCAGGGGGCCGATGAGCAGTTCTTC
CASSSIEQGADEQFF
>TRBD2|TRBJ2-1|few|TRBV11-2
TGTGCCAGCAGCTTAGTCGAAAGCGGGAGCCTTTCCTACAATGAGCAGTTCTTC
CASSLVESGSLSYNEQFF
>-|TRBJ1-5|-|TRBV28
TGTGCCATCTCAGGGGATCAGCCCCAGCATTTT
CAISGDQPQHF
>TRBD1|TRBJ2-1|-|TRBV5-1
TGCGCCAGCAGCTTAGGGGGCGAATACAATGAGCAGTTCTTC
CASSLGGEYNEQFF
>-|TRBJ1-1|-|TRBV19
TGTGCCAGTAGTGACGGCTATGGGCCAAGACCATACACTGAAGCTTTCTTT
CASSDGYGPRPYTEAFF